This is a list of T cell receptor beta chains from one sample in a study of beta chain features in type 1 diabetes. TCRdb keeps only in-frame clones here, not all; method: immunoSEQ multiplex PCR. The sample carries some 220,000 clones, 11% recorded once. Material: central memory CD4+ T cells from blood. These receptors all stem from a young man in good health. Both conserved end residues are part of each CDR3. Each record gives: J gene, V gene, D gene, clone size, CDR3 protein, CDR3 DNA. The D gene is left open where the match is weak. Clone size is shown for a subset of rows, as once, few, many or a class of expanded clone.

j_gene: TRBJ2-5
v_gene: TRBV18
d_gene: .
abundance: many
CDR3aa: CASSQSYQETQYF
CDR3nt: TGTGCCAGCTCACAGTCCTACCAAGAGACCCAGTACTTC

j_gene: TRBJ1-1
v_gene: TRBV28
d_gene: .
abundance: .
CDR3aa: CASAEPMNTEAFF
CDR3nt: TGTGCCAGCGCCGAGCCCATGAACACTGAAGCTTTCTTT

j_gene: TRBJ2-1
v_gene: TRBV19
d_gene: TRBD1
abundance: few
CDR3aa: CASSRDRGAEQFF
CDR3nt: TGTGCCAGTAGTAGGGACAGGGGAGCTGAGCAGTTCTTC

j_gene: TRBJ2-1
v_gene: TRBV4-3
d_gene: TRBD2
abundance: .
CDR3aa: CASSQDVAGGSYNEQFF
CDR3nt: TGCGCCAGCAGCCAGGACGTAGCGGGAGGCTCCTACAATGAGCAGTTCTTC

j_gene: TRBJ2-7
v_gene: TRBV5-1
d_gene: TRBD2
abundance: .
CDR3aa: CASSSLAGSNEQYF
CDR3nt: TGCGCCAGCAGCTCGCTAGCGGGAAGCAACGAGCAGTACTTC

j_gene: TRBJ1-4
v_gene: TRBV5-1
d_gene: .
abundance: .
CDR3aa: CASSWTPPDATNEKLFF
CDR3nt: TGCGCCAGCAGCTGGACTCCGCCGGATGCAACTAATGAAAAACTGTTTTTT

j_gene: TRBJ1-4
v_gene: TRBV5-1
d_gene: TRBD1
abundance: .
CDR3aa: CASSRTGVNEKLFF
CDR3nt: TGCGCCAGCAGCAGGACAGGAGTAAATGAAAAACTGTTTTTT

j_gene: TRBJ1-3
v_gene: TRBV19
d_gene: .
abundance: many
CDR3aa: CASSMYHRSAGNTIYF
CDR3nt: TGTGCCAGTAGTATGTATCACAGAAGCGCTGGAAACACCATATATTTT

j_gene: TRBJ2-1
v_gene: TRBV7-2
d_gene: .
abundance: few
CDR3aa: CASTGGPSSYNEQFF
CDR3nt: TGTGCCAGCACCGGGGGGCCGAGCTCCTACAATGAGCAGTTCTTC

j_gene: TRBJ2-1
v_gene: TRBV7-7
d_gene: .
abundance: .
CDR3aa: CASSLVPPTASSYNEQFF
CDR3nt: TGTGCTAGCAGCTTAGTCCCCCCCACAGCAAGCTCCTACAATGAGCAGTTCTTC

j_gene: TRBJ1-4
v_gene: TRBV10-3
d_gene: TRBD1
abundance: many
CDR3aa: CAISPNTGGNEKLFF
CDR3nt: TGTGCCATCAGTCCGAATACAGGGGGTAATGAAAAACTGTTTTTT

j_gene: TRBJ2-5
v_gene: TRBV7-9
d_gene: .
abundance: .
CDR3aa: CASSLGSPAGETQYF
CDR3nt: TGTGCCAGCAGCTTAGGGTCCCCAGCGGGAGAGACCCAGTACTTC

j_gene: TRBJ2-1
v_gene: TRBV7-3
d_gene: .
abundance: few
CDR3aa: CASSRGSHSYNEQFF
CDR3nt: TGTGCCAGCAGCCGGGGAAGCCACTCCTACAATGAGCAGTTCTTC

j_gene: TRBJ2-1
v_gene: TRBV29-1
d_gene: TRBD1
abundance: few
CDR3aa: CSVDKGAGEQFF
CDR3nt: TGCAGCGTTGACAAGGGGGCAGGGGAGCAGTTCTTC

j_gene: TRBJ2-7
v_gene: TRBV6-1
d_gene: .
abundance: few
CDR3aa: CASSEGGARSYEQYF
CDR3nt: TGTGCCAGCAGTGAAGGGGGCGCCCGGAGCTACGAGCAGTACTTC

j_gene: TRBJ1-2
v_gene: TRBV28
d_gene: TRBD1
abundance: .
CDR3aa: CASSLWGQSRYF
CDR3nt: TGTGCCAGCAGTTTATGGGGACAGTCGCGTTACTTC